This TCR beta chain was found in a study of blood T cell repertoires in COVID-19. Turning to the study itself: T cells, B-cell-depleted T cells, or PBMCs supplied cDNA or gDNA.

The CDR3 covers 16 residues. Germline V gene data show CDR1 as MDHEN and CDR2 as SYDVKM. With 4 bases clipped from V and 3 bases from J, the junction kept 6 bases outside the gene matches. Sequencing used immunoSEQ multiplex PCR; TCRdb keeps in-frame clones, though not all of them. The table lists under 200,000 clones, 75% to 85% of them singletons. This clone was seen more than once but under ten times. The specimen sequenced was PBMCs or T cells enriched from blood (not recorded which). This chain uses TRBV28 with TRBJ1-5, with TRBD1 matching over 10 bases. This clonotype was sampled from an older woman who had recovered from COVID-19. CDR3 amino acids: CASSYWGTGDNQPQHF. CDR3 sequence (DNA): TGTGCCAGCAGTTATTGGGGGACAGGGGACAATCAGCCCCAGCATTTT.